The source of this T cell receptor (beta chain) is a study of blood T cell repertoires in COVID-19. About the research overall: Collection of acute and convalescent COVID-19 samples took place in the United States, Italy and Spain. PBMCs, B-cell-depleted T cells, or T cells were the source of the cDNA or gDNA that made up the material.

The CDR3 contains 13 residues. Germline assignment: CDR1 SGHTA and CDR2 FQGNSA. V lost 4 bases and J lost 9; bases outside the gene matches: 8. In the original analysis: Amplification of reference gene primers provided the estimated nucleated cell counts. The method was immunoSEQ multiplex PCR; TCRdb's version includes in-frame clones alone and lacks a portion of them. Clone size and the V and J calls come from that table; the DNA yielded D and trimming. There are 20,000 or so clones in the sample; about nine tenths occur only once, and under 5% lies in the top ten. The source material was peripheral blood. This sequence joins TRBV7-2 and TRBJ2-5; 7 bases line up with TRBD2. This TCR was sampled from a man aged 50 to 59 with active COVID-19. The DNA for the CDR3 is TGTGCCAGCAGCTACGGACCCCGGGGGGCCCAGTACTTC. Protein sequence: CASSYGPRGAQYF.